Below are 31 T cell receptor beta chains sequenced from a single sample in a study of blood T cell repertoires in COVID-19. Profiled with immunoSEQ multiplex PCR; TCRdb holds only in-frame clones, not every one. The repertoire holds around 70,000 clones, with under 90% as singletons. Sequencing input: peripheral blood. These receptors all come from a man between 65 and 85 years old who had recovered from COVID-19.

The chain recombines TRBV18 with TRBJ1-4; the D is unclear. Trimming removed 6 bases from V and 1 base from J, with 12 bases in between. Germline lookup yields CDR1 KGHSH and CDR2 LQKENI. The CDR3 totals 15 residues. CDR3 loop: CASSPRGITNEKLFF. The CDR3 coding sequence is TGTGCCAGCTCTCCCAGAGGTATAACTAATGAAAAACTGTTTTTT.

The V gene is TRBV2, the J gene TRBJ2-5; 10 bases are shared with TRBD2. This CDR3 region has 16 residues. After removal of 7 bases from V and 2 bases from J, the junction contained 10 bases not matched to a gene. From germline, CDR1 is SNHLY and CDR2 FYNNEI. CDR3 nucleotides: TGTGCCAGCACCCTGTCGCTAGCGGGGGTGCAAGAGACCCAGTACTTC. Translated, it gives CASTLSLAGVQETQYF.

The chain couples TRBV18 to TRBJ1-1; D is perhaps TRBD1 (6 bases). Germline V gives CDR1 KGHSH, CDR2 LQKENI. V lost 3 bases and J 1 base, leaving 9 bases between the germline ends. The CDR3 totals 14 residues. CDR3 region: CASSPEDRNTEAFF. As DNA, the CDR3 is TGTGCCAGCTCACCCGAGGACAGGAACACTGAAGCTTTCTTT.

CDR3 in amino acids: CASNGRLQETQYF. DNA for the CDR3: TGCGCCAGCAATGGTCGACTGCAAGAGACCCAGTACTTC. The chain has TRBV10-1 and TRBJ2-5; D uncertain. This CDR3 is 13 amino acids long. The V end lost 7 bases, the J end lost 2 bases, and 11 bases lay between the germline ends. The germline gives CDR1 WNHNN, CDR2 SYGVQD (reference sequence).

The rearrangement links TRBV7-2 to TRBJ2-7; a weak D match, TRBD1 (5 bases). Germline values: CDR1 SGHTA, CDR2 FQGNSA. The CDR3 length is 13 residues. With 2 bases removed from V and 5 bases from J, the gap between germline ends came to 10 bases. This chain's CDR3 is CASSLRGPDEQYF. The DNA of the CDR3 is TGTGCCAGCAGCTTAAGGGGTCCCGACGAGCAGTACTTC.

CDR3 in DNA: TGTGCCAGCAGCCCCCAGAGGGATGGGCGCTACGAGCAGTACTTC. Protein product: CASSPQRDGRYEQYF. The V call is TRBV6-2 or TRBV6-3, the J call TRBJ2-7; D is possibly TRBD2 (5 bases). Trimming left V 6 bases short and J 3 bases short, with 18 bases between. The CDR3 length is 15 residues. CDR1 and CDR2 from the germline V gene are MNHEY and SVGEGT.

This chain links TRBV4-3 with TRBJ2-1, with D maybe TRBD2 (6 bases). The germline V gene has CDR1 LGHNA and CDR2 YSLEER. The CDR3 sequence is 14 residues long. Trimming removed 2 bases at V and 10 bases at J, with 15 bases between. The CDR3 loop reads CASSQLPMRGEQFF. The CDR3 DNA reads TGCGCCAGCAGCCAACTCCCCATGCGGGGCGAGCAGTTCTTC.

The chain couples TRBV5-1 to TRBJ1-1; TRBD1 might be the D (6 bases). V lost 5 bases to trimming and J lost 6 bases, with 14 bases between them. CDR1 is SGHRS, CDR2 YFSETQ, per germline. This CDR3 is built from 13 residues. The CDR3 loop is CASRIEQGSEAFF. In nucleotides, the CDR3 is TGCGCCAGCAGGATAGAACAGGGTTCTGAAGCTTTCTTT.

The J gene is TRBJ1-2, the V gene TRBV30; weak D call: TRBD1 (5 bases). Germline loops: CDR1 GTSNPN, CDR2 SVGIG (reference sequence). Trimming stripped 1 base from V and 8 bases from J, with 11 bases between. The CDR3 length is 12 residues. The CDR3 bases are TGTGCCTGGAGTGGGGGGGGAAGGGGCTACACCTTC. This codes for CAWSGGGRGYTF. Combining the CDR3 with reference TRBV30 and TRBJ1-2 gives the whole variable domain SQTIHQWPATLVQPVGSPLSLECTVEGTSNPNLYWYRQAAGRGLQLLFYSVGIGQISSEVPQNLSASRPQDRQFILSSKKLLLSDSGFYLCAWSGGGRGYTFGSGTRLTVV.

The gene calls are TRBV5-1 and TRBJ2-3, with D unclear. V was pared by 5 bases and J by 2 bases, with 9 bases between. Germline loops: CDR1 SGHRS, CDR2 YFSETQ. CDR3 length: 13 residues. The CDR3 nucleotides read TGCGCCAGCAGTCAACGCTACACAGATACGCAGTATTTT. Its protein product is CASSQRYTDTQYF.

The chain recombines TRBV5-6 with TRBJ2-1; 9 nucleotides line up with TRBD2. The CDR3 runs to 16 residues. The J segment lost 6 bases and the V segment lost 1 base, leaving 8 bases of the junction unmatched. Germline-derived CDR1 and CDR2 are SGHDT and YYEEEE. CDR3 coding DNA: TGTGCCAGCAGCTTGTTAGGCGGGGGGGCACTCAATGAGCAGTTCTTC. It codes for CASSLLGGGALNEQFF.

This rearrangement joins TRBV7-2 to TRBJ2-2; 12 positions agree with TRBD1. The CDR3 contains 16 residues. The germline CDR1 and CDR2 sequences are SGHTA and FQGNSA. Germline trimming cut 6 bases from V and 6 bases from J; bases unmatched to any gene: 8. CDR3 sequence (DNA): TGTGCCAGCAGATACTCGGGACAGGGGGCCGCCGGGGAGCTGTTTTTT. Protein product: CASRYSGQGAAGELFF.

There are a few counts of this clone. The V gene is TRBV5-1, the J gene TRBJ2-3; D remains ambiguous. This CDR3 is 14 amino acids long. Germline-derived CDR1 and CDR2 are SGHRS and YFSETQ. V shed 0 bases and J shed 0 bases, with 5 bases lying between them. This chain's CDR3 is CASSLVQSTDTQYF. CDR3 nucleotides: TGCGCCAGCAGCTTGGTACAAAGCACAGATACGCAGTATTTT.

CDR3 DNA: TGCGCCAGCAGCTCAACAGGGGGCCGTATACAAGGGACTGAAGCTTTCTTT. Translation: CASSSTGGRIQGTEAFF. This chain connects TRBV5-1 to TRBJ1-1; TRBD1 matches 9 bases. This CDR3 contains 17 residues. With V trimmed by 3 bases and J by 5 bases, 14 bases remained unmatched. Looked up from germline, CDR1 is SGHRS and CDR2 is YFSETQ.

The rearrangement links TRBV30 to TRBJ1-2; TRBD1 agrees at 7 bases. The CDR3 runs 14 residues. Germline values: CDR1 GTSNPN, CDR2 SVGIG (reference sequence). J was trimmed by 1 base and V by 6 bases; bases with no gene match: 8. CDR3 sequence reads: CACGDSRNNYGYTF. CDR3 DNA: TGTGCCTGCGGGGACAGCCGAAATAACTATGGCTACACCTTC.

CDR3 nucleotides: TGTGCCAGCAGCAAGGAGAGAGCCGGGGAGCTGTTTTTT. Translation: CASSKERAGELFF. This rearrangement joins TRBV11-2 to TRBJ2-2; no clear D gene. V was cut by 5 bases and J by 6 bases, with 10 bases left in between. CDR1 and CDR2 (germline): SGHAT, FQNNGV. CDR3 length: 13 residues.

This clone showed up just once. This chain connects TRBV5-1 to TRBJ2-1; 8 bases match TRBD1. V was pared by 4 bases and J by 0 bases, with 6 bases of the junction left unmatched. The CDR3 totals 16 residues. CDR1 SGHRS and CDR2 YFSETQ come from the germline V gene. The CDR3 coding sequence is TGCGCCAGCAGCGTGACAGGGGCCCGCTCCTACAATGAGCAGTTCTTC. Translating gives CASSVTGARSYNEQFF.

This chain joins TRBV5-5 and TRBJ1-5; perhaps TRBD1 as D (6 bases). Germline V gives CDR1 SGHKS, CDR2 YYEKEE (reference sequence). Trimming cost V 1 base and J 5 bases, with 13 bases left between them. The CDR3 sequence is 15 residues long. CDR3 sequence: CASSLYEDSYQPQHF. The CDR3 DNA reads TGTGCCAGCAGCTTGTACGAGGACAGTTATCAGCCCCAGCATTTT.

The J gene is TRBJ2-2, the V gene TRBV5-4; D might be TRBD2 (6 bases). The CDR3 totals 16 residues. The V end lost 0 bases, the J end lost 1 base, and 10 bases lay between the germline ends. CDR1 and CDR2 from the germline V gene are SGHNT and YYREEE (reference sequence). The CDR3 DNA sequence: TGTGCCAGCAGCTTGGGCCCAGCGGGGAACACCGGGGAGCTGTTTTTT. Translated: CASSLGPAGNTGELFF.

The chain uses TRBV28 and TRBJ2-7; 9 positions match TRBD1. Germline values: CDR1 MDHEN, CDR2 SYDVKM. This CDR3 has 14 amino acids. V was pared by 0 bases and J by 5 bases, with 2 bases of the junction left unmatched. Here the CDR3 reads CASSLWDRGNEQYF. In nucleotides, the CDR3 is TGTGCCAGCAGTTTATGGGACAGGGGTAACGAGCAGTACTTC. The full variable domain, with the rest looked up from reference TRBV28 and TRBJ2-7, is DVKVTQSSRYLVKRTGEKVFLECVQDMDHENMFWYRQDPGLGLRLIYFSYDVKMKEKGDIPEGYSVSREKKERFSLILESASTNQTSMYLCASSLWDRGNEQYFGPGTRLTVT.

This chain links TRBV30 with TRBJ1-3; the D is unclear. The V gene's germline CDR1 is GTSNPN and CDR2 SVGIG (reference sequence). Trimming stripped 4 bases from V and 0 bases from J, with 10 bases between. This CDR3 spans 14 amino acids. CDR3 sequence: CAWTAKSSGNTIYF. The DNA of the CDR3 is TGTGCCTGGACCGCCAAGAGCTCTGGAAACACCATATATTTT. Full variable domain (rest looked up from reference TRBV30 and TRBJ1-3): SQTIHQWPATLVQPVGSPLSLECTVEGTSNPNLYWYRQAAGRGLQLLFYSVGIGQISSEVPQNLSASRPQDRQFILSSKKLLLSDSGFYLCAWTAKSSGNTIYFGEGSWLTVV.

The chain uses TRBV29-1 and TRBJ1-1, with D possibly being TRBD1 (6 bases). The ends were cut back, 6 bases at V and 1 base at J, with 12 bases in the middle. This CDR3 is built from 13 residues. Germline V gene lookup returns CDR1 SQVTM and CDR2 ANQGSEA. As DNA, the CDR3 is TGCAGCGTCAGGGGATCGTCGAACACTGAAGCTTTCTTT. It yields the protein CSVRGSSNTEAFF.

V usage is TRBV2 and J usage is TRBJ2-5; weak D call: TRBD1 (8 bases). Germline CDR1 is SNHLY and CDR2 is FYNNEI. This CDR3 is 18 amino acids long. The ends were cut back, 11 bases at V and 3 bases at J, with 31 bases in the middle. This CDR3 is CASRQGTTSSPPEETQYF. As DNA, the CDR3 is TGTGCCTCCCGACAGGGGACGACTAGCTCACCACCAGAAGAGACCCAGTACTTC. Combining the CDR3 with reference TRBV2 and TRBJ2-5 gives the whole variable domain EPEVTQTPSHQVTQMGQEVILRCVPISNHLYFYWYRQILGQKVEFLVSFYNNEISEKSEIFDDQFSVERPDGSNFTLKIRSTKLEDSAMYFCASRQGTTSSPPEETQYFGPGTRLLVL.

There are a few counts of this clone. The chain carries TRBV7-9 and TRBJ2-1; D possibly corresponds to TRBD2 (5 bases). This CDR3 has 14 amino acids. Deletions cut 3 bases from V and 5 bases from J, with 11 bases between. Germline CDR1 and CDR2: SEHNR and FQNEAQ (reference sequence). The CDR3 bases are TGTGCCAGCAGCTTCGGTGCGGGTGACAATGAGCAGTTCTTC. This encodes CASSFGAGDNEQFF.

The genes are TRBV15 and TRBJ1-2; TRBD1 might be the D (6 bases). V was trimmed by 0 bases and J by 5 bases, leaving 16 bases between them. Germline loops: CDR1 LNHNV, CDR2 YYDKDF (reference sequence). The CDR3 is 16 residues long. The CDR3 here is CATSRESRGTWYGYTF. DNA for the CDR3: TGTGCCACCAGCAGAGAGAGCAGGGGAACGTGGTATGGCTACACCTTC.

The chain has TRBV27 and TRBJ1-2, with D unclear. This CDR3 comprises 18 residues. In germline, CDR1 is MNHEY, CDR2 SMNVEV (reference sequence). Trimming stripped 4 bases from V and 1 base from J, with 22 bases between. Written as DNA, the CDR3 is TGTGCCAGCAGTTCATACCCCGGAGGTCCGGGCTATAACTATGGCTACACCTTC. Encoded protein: CASSSYPGGPGYNYGYTF.

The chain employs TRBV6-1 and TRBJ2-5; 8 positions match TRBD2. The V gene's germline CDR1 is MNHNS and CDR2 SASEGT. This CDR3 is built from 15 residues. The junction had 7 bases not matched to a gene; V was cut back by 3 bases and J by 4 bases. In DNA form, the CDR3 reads TGTGCCAGCAGTGAGCTGGGACTAGAAGGAGAGACCCAGTACTTC. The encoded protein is CASSELGLEGETQYF.

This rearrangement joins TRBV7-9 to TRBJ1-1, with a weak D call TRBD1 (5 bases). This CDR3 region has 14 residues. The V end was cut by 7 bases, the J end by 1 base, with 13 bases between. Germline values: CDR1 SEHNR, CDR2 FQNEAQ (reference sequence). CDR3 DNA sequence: TGTGCCAGCAAGATAACCGGGGGGAACACTGAAGCTTTCTTT. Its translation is CASKITGGNTEAFF.

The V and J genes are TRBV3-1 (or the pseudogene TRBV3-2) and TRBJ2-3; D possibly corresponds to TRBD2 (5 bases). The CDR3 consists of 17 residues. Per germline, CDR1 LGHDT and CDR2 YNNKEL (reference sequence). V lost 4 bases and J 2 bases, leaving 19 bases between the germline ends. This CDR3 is CASSPRRNANVTDTQYF. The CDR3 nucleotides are TGTGCCAGCAGCCCAAGGAGGAACGCGAACGTCACAGATACGCAGTATTTT.

CDR3 bases: TGTGCCAGTAGTAGTGTTCTCTACAATGAGCAGTTCTTC. Its protein product is CASSSVLYNEQFF. The chain carries TRBV19 and TRBJ2-1; D is unresolved. The length of the CDR3 is 13 residues. Germline V CDR1 and CDR2: LNHDA, SQIVND (reference sequence). V was pared by 4 bases and J by 3 bases, with 7 bases between.

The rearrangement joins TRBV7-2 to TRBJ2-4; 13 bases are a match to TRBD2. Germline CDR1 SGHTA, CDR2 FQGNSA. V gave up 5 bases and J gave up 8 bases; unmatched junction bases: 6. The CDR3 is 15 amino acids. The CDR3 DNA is TGTGCCAGCAGCCTAACTAGCGGGGGGGTCGACATTCAGTACTTC. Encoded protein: CASSLTSGGVDIQYF.